The T cell receptor beta chain described here comes from a study of CD8 T cells in ankylosing spondylitis. Findings and caveats of the study: Relatively rare in peripheral blood, disease-linked clones were also CD8+. Reportedly, matched ankylosing spondylitis synovial fluid was significantly enriched for disease-linked clones.

The germline gives CDR1 SGHRS, CDR2 YFSETQ. The V gene lost 3 bases and the J gene lost 3 bases, with 4 bases spanning the gap. CDR3 length: 12 residues. Quantitative 5'-RACE was performed with molecular barcodes, and it yielded the TCR beta libraries. TCRdb recomputed calls from the 5' RACE reads with MiXCR, one row per CDR3 protein. The sample yields around 150,000 distinct CDR3 sequences, roughly 44% seen once. In this sample, this clonotype turned up many times. Its antigen is undetermined. The origin of this receptor is a male donor with ankylosing spondylitis. The genes are TRBV5-1 and TRBJ2-1; D ambiguous. Sequencing was done on a sample of synovial fluid, either unsorted or a sorted T cell fraction (not recorded which). The CDR3 spells CASSSDYNEQFF. In nucleotides, the CDR3 is TGCGCCAGCAGCTCCGACTACAATGAGCAGTTCTTC.